This T cell receptor beta chain was found in a study of blood T cell repertoires in COVID-19. Study information: The cDNA or gDNA used as material had been derived from T cells, B-cell-depleted T cells, or PBMCs.

The CDR3 contains 16 residues. Per germline, CDR1 LNHDA and CDR2 SQIVND (reference sequence). The trim removed 3 bases at V and 9 bases at J, leaving 13 bases unmatched. In its sample, this clone was seen once. This table comes from immunoSEQ multiplex PCR, and its TCRdb copy is limited to in-frame clones, with some not included. The sample has about 310,000 clones; around 89% are singletons. The receptor was isolated from a woman aged 35 to 49 who had recovered from COVID-19. The chain has TRBV19 and TRBJ1-5, with 8 bases fitting TRBD1. Sequences were obtained from PBMCs or T cells enriched from blood (not recorded which). The DNA of the CDR3 is TGTGCCAGTAGTATCCTTTCGTCGGACAGGGTGAGGCCCCAGCATTTT. It translates to CASSILSSDRVRPQHF.